This T cell receptor (beta chain) appears in the sequencing data of a study of blood T cell repertoires in COVID-19. This CDR3 region has 11 residues. V lost 1 base and J 10 bases, leaving 7 bases between the germline ends. The germline gives CDR1 KGHDR, CDR2 SFDVKD. The repertoire was sequenced with immunoSEQ multiplex PCR; TCRdb's copy has only in-frame clones and lacks some. This table holds approximately 25,000 clones, about four fifths found once. The sample taken for sequencing was peripheral blood. This sequence joins TRBV24-1 and TRBJ2-7; no firm D call. The sequence derives from a man aged 50 to 60 with COVID-19, enrolled during active disease. For the CDR3, the DNA is TGTGCCACCAGTGATTTCAGCGTACAGTACTTC. As protein: CATSDFSVQYF.